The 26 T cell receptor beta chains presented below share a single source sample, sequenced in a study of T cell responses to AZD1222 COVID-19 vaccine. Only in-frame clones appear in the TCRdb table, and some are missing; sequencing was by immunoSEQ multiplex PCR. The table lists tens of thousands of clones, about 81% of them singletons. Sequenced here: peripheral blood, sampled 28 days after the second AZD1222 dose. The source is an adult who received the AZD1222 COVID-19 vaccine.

DNA of the CDR3: TGTGCCAGTGGAGGAGCGGGTACTCGCTCCTACAATGAGCAGTTCTTC. Translating it yields CASGGAGTRSYNEQFF. The rearrangement uses TRBV19 and TRBJ2-1, with D possibly matching TRBD2 (6 bases). The CDR3 covers 16 residues. With 8 bases removed from V and 0 bases from J, the gap between germline ends came to 17 bases. Looked up from germline, CDR1 is LNHDA and CDR2 is SQIVND (reference sequence).

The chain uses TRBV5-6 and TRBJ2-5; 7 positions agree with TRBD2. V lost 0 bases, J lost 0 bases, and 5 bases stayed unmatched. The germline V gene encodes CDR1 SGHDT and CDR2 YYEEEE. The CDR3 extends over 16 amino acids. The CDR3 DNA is TGTGCCAGCAGCTTGGTGGCGGGAGCGAACCAAGAGACCCAGTACTTC. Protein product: CASSLVAGANQETQYF.

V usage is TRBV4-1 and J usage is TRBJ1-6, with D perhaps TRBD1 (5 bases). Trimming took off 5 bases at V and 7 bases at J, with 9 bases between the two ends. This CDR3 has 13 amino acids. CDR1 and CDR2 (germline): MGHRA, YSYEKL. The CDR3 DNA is TGCGCCAGCAGCTTGACAGCGAATTCACCCCTCCACTTT. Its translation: CASSLTANSPLHF.

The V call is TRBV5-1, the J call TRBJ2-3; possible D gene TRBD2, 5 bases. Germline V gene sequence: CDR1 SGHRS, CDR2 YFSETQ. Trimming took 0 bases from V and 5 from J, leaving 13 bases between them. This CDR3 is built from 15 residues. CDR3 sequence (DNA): TGCGCCAGCAGCTTGGGTGGGAGTTTAGTAGATACGCAGTATTTT. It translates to CASSLGGSLVDTQYF.

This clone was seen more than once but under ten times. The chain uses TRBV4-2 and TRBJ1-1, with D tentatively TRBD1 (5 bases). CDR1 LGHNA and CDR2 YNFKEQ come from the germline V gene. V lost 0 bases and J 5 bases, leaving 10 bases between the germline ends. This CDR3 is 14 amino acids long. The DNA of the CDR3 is TGTGCCAGCAGCCAAGAGGCCCGGGGGACTGAAGCTTTCTTT. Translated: CASSQEARGTEAFF.

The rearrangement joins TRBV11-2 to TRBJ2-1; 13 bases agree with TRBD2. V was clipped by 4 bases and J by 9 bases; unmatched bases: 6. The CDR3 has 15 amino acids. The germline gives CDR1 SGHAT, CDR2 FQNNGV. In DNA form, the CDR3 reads TGTGCCAGCAGCTCCCGACTAGCGGGAGGTCTTGAGCAGTTCTTC. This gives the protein CASSSRLAGGLEQFF.

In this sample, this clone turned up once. CDR3 sequence (DNA): TGCGCCAGCAGCTTGGATATCGCGAGGGAAAAACTGTTTTTT. Translation gives CASSLDIAREKLFF. The rearrangement joins TRBV5-1 to TRBJ1-4; D remains ambiguous. V dropped 0 bases and J dropped 8 bases, with 11 bases sitting between them. Germline V CDR1 and CDR2: SGHRS, YFSETQ. CDR3 length: 14 amino acids.

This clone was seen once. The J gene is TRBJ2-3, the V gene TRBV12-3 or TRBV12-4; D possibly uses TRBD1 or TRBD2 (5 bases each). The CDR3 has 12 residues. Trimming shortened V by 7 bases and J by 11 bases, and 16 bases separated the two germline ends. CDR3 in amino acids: CASTGTLKLQYF. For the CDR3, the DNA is TGTGCCAGCACGGGGACCCTGAAGTTGCAGTATTTT.

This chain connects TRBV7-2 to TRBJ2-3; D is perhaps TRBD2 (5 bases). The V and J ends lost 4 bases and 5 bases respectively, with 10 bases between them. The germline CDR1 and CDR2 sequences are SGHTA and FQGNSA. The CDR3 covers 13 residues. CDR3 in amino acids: CASSSGWIDTQYF. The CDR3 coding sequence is TGTGCCAGCAGCTCGGGGTGGATAGATACGCAGTATTTT.

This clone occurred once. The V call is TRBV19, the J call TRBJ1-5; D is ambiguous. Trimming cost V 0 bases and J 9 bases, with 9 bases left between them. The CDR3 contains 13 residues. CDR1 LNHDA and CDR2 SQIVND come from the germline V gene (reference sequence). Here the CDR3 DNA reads TGTGCCAGTAGTATAGACATTCGGCGGCCCCAGCATTTT. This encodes CASSIDIRRPQHF.

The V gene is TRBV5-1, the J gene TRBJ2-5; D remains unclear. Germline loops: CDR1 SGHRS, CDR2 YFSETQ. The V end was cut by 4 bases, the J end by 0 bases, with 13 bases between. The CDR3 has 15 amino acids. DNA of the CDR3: TGCGCCAGCAGCCCCAGGTTGGGGAACCAAGAGACCCAGTACTTC. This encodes CASSPRLGNQETQYF.

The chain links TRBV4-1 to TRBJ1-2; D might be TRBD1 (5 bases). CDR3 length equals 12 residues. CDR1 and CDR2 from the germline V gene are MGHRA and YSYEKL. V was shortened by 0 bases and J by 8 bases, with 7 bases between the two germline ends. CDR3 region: CASSQDWGGYTF. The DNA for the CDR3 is TGCGCCAGCAGCCAAGATTGGGGCGGCTACACCTTC.

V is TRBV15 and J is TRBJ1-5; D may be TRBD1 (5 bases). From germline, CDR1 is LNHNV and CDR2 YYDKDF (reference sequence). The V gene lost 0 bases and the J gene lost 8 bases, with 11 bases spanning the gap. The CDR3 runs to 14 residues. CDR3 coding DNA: TGTGCCACCAGCAGAGATCCAGGGCCCGAGCCCCAGCATTTT. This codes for CATSRDPGPEPQHF.

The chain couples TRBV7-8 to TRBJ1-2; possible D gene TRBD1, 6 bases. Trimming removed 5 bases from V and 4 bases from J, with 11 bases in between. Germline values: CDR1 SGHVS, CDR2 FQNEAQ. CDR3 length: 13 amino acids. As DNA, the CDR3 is TGTGCCAGCAGCCCAAAGACAGGCTATGGCTACACCTTC. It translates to CASSPKTGYGYTF.

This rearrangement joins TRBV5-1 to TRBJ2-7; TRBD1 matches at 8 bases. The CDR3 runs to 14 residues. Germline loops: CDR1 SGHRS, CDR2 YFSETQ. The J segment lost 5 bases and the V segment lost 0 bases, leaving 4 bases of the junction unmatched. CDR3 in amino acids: CASSLGDRGHEQYF. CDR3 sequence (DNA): TGCGCCAGCAGCTTGGGTGACAGGGGCCACGAGCAGTACTTC.

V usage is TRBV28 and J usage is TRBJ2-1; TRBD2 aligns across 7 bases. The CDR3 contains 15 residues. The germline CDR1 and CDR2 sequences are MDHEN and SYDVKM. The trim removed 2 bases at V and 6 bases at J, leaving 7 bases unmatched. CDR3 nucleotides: TGTGCCAGCAGTTTAACGAGCGGGGCTTCCAATGAGCAGTTCTTC. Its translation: CASSLTSGASNEQFF.

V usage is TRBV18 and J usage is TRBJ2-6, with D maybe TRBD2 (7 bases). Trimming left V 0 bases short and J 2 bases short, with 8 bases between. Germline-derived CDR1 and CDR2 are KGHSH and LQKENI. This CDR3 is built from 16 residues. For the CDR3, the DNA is TGTGCCAGCTCACCACCGGGGGGGCCTGGGGCCAACGTCCTGACTTTC. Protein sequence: CASSPPGGPGANVLTF.

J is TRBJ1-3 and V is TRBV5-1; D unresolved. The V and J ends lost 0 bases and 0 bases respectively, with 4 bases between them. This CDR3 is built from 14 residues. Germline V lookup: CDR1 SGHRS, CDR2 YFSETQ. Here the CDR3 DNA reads TGCGCCAGCAGCTTGGGGCCCTCTGGAAACACCATATATTTT. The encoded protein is CASSLGPSGNTIYF.

CDR3 protein: CASSQDRRGLPDQPQHF. DNA for the CDR3: TGTGCCAGCAGCCAAGATCGGAGGGGGCTGCCTGATCAGCCCCAGCATTTT. The V call is TRBV4-2, the J call TRBJ1-5; TRBD1 aligns across 7 bases. Germline lookup yields CDR1 LGHNA and CDR2 YNFKEQ. This CDR3 has 17 residues. The junction had 10 bases not matched to a gene; V was cut back by 0 bases and J by 5 bases.

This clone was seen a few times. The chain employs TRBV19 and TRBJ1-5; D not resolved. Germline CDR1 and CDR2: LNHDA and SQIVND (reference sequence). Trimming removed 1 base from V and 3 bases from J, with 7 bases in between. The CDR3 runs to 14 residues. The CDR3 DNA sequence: TGTGCCAGTAGTATAGGGCAGTACAATCAGCCCCAGCATTTT. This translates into CASSIGQYNQPQHF.

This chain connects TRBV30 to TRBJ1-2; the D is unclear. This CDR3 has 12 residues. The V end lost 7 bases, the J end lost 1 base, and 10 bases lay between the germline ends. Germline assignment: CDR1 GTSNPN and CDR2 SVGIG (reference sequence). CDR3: CASPGNNYGYTF. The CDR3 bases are TGTGCCTCTCCCGGGAATAACTATGGCTACACCTTC.

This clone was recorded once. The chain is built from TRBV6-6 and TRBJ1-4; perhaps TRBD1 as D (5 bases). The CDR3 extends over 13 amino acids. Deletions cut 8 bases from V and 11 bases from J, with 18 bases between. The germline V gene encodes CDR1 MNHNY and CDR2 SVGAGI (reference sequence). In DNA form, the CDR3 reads TGTGCCAGCGGGCAGGGAGCCCTTCGCAAACTGTTTTTT. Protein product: CASGQGALRKLFF.

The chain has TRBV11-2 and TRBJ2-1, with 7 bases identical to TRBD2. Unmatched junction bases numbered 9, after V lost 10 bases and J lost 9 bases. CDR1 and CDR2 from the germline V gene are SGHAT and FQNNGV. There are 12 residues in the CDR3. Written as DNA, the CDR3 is TGTGCCACTGCGGGAGTGGGGGGTGAGCAGTTCTTC. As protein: CATAGVGGEQFF. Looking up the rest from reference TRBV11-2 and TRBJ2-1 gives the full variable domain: EAGVAQSPRYKIIEKRQSVAFWCNPISGHATLYWYQQILGQGPKLLIQFQNNGVVDDSQLPKDRFSAERLKGVDSTLKIQPAKLEDSAVYLCATAGVGGEQFFGPGTRLTVL.

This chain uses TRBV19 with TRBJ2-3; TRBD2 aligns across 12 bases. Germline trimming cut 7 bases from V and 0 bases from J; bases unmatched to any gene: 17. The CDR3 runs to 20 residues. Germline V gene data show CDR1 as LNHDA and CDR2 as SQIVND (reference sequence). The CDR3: CASKWRADSGLAGSTDTQYF. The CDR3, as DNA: TGTGCCAGTAAATGGAGGGCCGACTCGGGACTAGCGGGCAGCACAGATACGCAGTATTTT.

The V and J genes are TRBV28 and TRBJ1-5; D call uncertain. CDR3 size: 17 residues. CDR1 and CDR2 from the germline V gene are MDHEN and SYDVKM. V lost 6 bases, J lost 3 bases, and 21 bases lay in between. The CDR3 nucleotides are TGTGCCAGCAGCCCGACGCCTGGCCGATCCCTCAATCAGCCCCAGCATTTT. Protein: CASSPTPGRSLNQPQHF.

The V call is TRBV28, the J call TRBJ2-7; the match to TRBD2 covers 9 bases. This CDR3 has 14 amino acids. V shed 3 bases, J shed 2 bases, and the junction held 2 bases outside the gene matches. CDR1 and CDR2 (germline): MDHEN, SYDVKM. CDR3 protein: CASSLTSGTYEQYF. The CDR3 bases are TGTGCCAGCAGTTTGACTAGCGGAACCTACGAGCAGTACTTC.